This T cell receptor (beta chain) was recorded in a study of blood T cell repertoires in COVID-19. Germline V gene data show CDR1 as MDHEN and CDR2 as SYDVKM. J lost 0 bases, V lost 5 bases, and 6 bases had no gene match. The CDR3 spans 15 residues. Clones were sequenced by immunoSEQ multiplex PCR, and TCRdb holds only the in-frame ones, with some missing. The sample consists of roughly 150,000 clones, 70% to 90% of them appearing once. The source is a woman aged 50 to 65 with COVID-19, enrolled during active disease. Sequencing was carried out using peripheral blood. The genes are TRBV28 and TRBJ2-5, with 7 bases that match TRBD1. The CDR3 reads CASSPRTGYQETQYF. DNA of the CDR3: TGTGCCAGCAGTCCCAGGACAGGCTACCAAGAGACCCAGTACTTC.